This TCR beta chain was obtained from a study of human T cells and chemical hapten exposure. The wider study: All patients underwent weekly scalp dosing with diphenylcyclopropenone for the full approximately 25-week study. Patients, a majority of them female, were diagnosed with alopecia areata, totalis or universalis. Minor pooled library volume differences mainly drove per-sample TCR yield variation.

Only a few counts were recorded for this clonotype. Specified time point: pre-sensitization, week 0. Described treatment: therapeutic diphenylcyclopropenone sensitization with weekly scalp DPC. Germline CDR1 reads MDHEN; CDR2 reads SYDVKM. The CDR3 is 16 residues long. After removal of 3 bases from V and 7 bases from J, the junction contained 8 bases not matched to a gene. TCRdb redid the calling of the RACE reads with MiXCR, one entry per CDR3 protein. The sample yields fewer than 300,000 distinct CDR3 sequences, more than 6.5% seen once. This clonotype was sampled from a woman in her 40s with alopecia areata. Some clones in this sample may be carry-over from other donors' samples. Here the sequenced sample was whole blood, taken in connection with sensitization to the hapten diphenylcyclopropenone (DPC). This sequence joins TRBV28 and TRBJ2-1, with 11 bases aligning to TRBD2. CDR3 DNA: TGTGCCAGCAGTTTCCAACTAGCGGGAGTGAGGAATGAGCAGTTCTTC. Its protein is CASSFQLAGVRNEQFF.